Below are 31 T cell receptor beta chains sequenced from a single sample in a study of T-cell reconstitution after alpha-beta-depleted transplantation in children. Preparing the TCRbeta library involved the use of unique molecular identifiers. TCRdb re-called the PCR reads with MiXCR, one entry per CDR3 protein. The profile shows 250,000 to 300,000 distinct CDR3 sequences, approximately 9.6% of them singletons. Sequenced material: PBMCs from the stem cell graft donor, taken from the stem cell graft. Receptors originate from a human donor who donated a stem cell graft to a child with SCID.

The sample holds many counts of this clonotype. This chain links TRBV15 with TRBJ1-4; 7 nucleotides agree with TRBD1. The CDR3 sequence is 14 residues long. Germline CDR1 is LNHNV and CDR2 is YYDKDF (reference sequence). The V gene end was trimmed by 6 bases and the J gene end by 8 bases; junction bases not matched to a gene: 9. The CDR3 loop reads CATRFETGREKLFF. The CDR3 DNA reads as TGTGCCACCAGATTCGAGACAGGGCGCGAAAAACTGTTTTTT.

Only a few counts were recorded for this clonotype. The rearrangement links TRBV7-9 to TRBJ2-1; TRBD2 matches 10 bases. Per germline, CDR1 SEHNR and CDR2 FQNEAQ (reference sequence). CDR3 size: 15 residues. Unmatched junction bases numbered 10, after V lost 6 bases and J lost 8 bases. In nucleotides, the CDR3 is TGTGCCAGCAGGACCGGGACTAGCGTTCCTGATGAGCAGTTCTTC. Amino acid sequence: CASRTGTSVPDEQFF. Supplemented by reference TRBV7-9 and TRBJ2-1, the full variable domain reads DTGVSQNPRHKITKRGQNVTFRCDPISEHNRLYWYRQTLGQGPEFLTYFQNEAQLEKSRLLSDRFSAERPKGSFSTLEIQRTEQGDSAMYLCASRTGTSVPDEQFFGPGTRLTVL.

This clonotype was seen repeatedly, ten times or more. This chain uses TRBV7-7 with TRBJ2-3; 8 positions agree with TRBD2. With V trimmed by 5 bases and J by 6 bases, 7 bases remained unmatched. This CDR3 comprises 14 residues. CDR1 and CDR2 (germline): SSHAT, FNYEAQ (reference sequence). The CDR3 sequence is CASSPEGLGDTQYF. The CDR3, as DNA: TGTGCCAGCAGCCCAGAGGGACTAGGGGATACGCAGTATTTT.

This clonotype was observed at least ten times. V usage is TRBV25-1 and J usage is TRBJ2-5; D is uncertain. This CDR3 has 15 amino acids. Germline CDR1 and CDR2: MGHDK and SYGVNS. V gave up 3 bases and J gave up 0 bases, with 11 bases separating them. CDR3 bases: TGTGCCAGCAGTGAGGTTGAAACATACCAAGAGACCCAGTACTTC. Translating it yields CASSEVETYQETQYF.

This clonotype was seen at least ten times. The genes are TRBV12-3 or TRBV12-4 and TRBJ1-5; D gene uncertain. V was pared by 5 bases and J by 2 bases, with 10 bases between. The length of the CDR3 is 14 residues. CDR3 sequence: CASSTLGGNQPQHF. CDR3 nucleotide sequence: TGTGCCAGCAGTACTCTCGGGGGCAATCAGCCCCAGCATTTT.

The rearrangement uses TRBV7-3 and TRBJ2-1; D perhaps matches TRBD1 (6 bases). Germline V CDR1 and CDR2: SGHTA, FQGTGA. This CDR3 has 15 amino acids. The V end was cut by 6 bases, the J end by 4 bases, with 16 bases between. In DNA form, the CDR3 reads TGTGCCAGCAGTCCCAGGGGAAAGTCATACAATGAGCAGTTCTTC. This gives the protein CASSPRGKSYNEQFF.

The chain is built from TRBV7-9 and TRBJ2-7; 10 bases map to TRBD1. This CDR3 has 15 amino acids. Germline-derived CDR1 and CDR2 are SEHNR and FQNEAQ (reference sequence). The ends lost 5 bases at V and 3 bases at J; junction bases unmatched: 7. The CDR3 DNA sequence: TGTGCCAGCAGCCTCGGGACAGGGGACTTCTACGAGCAGTACTTC. It specifies CASSLGTGDFYEQYF.

The V gene is TRBV7-2, the J gene TRBJ2-5, with TRBD2 matching 7 bases. There are 15 residues in the CDR3. Germline values: CDR1 SGHTA, CDR2 FQGNSA. The V segment lost 1 base and the J segment 4 bases; nucleotides outside the gene matches: 6. The CDR3 DNA is TGTGCCAGCAGCTTAGTCCGGGGGGTGTTAGAGACCCAGTACTTC. Protein product: CASSLVRGVLETQYF.

This chain links TRBV14 with TRBJ2-4, with 9 bases fitting TRBD1. With 4 bases clipped from V and 10 bases from J, the junction kept 8 bases outside the gene matches. From germline, CDR1 is SGHDN and CDR2 FVKESK. The CDR3 contains 14 residues. For the CDR3, the DNA is TGTGCCAGCAGCCGGGACAGGGTCCCCCAAATTCAGTACTTC. This sequence encodes CASSRDRVPQIQYF.

The rearrangement links TRBV12-3 or TRBV12-4 to TRBJ1-5; 7 bases map to TRBD1. J gave up 1 base and V 4 bases, and 1 base lay outside the gene matches. This CDR3 contains 14 residues. DNA for the CDR3: TGTGCCAGCAGTTCGACAGGGAGCAATCAGCCCCAGCATTTT. Encoded protein: CASSSTGSNQPQHF.

This clonotype has just a few counts. CDR3 protein: CASSQARVAYEQYF. DNA of the CDR3: TGTGCCAGCAGCCAAGCCAGGGTGGCCTACGAGCAGTACTTC. V and J are TRBV16 and TRBJ2-7, with D tentatively TRBD1 (5 bases). This CDR3 is built from 14 residues. Germline values: CDR1 KGHSY, CDR2 FQNENV. V was cut by 2 bases and J by 2 bases, with 10 bases left in between.

This clonotype was seen many times. The chain carries TRBV12-3 or TRBV12-4 and TRBJ2-7, with 7 positions matching TRBD1. The trim removed 6 bases at V and 1 base at J, leaving 6 bases unmatched. This CDR3 spans 14 amino acids. Written as DNA, the CDR3 is TGTGCCAGCAGCTCCGGGACAGTGTCCTACGAGCAGTACTTC. The encoded protein is CASSSGTVSYEQYF.

This clonotype was detected ten times or more. The chain carries TRBV9 and TRBJ2-1, with D possibly being TRBD1 (6 bases). The CDR3 has 16 amino acids. Trimming shortened V by 0 bases and J by 4 bases, and 14 bases separated the two germline ends. Germline CDR1 is SGDLS and CDR2 is YYNGEE. The CDR3 nucleotides read TGTGCCAGCAGCGTAGGTGGGACAACTAATTACAATGAGCAGTTCTTC. Amino acid sequence: CASSVGGTTNYNEQFF.

This clonotype was detected only a few times. The chain joins TRBV9 to TRBJ1-1; D ambiguous. Germline CDR1 is SGDLS and CDR2 is YYNGEE. The V gene lost 0 bases and the J gene lost 3 bases, with 18 bases spanning the gap. CDR3 length equals 17 residues. DNA for the CDR3: TGTGCCAGCAGCGTAGGTTTCGGCAGACCGAGGGACACTGAAGCTTTCTTT. Encoded protein: CASSVGFGRPRDTEAFF.

The sample holds a few counts of this clonotype. The rearrangement links TRBV12-3 or TRBV12-4 to TRBJ1-6; no clear D. This CDR3 is built from 13 residues. Trimming removed 6 bases from V and 7 bases from J, with 10 bases in between. This chain's CDR3 is CASSLRVNSPLHF. DNA of the CDR3: TGTGCCAGCAGCCTCCGAGTAAATTCACCCCTCCACTTT.

Points on this clonotype: A much larger clone lies a single base off, so this may be a read error. The chain has TRBV5-1 and TRBJ2-2, with 12 bases lining up with TRBD2. The J segment lost 5 bases and the V segment lost 0 bases, leaving 5 bases of the junction unmatched. CDR3 size: 17 residues. Germline CDR1 is SGHRS and CDR2 is YFSETQ. The CDR3 spells CASSLATSGGKTGELFF. The CDR3 coding sequence is TGCGCCAGCAGCTTGGCGACTAGCGGGGGAAAAACCGGGGAGCTGTTTTTT.

In its sample, this clonotype was seen many times. J is TRBJ2-3 and V is TRBV10-1; 7 nucleotides align to TRBD1. Trimming took 0 bases from V and 1 from J; bases not matched to a gene: 1. This CDR3 has 15 residues. The V gene's germline CDR1 is WNHNN and CDR2 SYGVQD (reference sequence). This CDR3 is CASSESGTGTDTQYF. The CDR3 coding sequence is TGCGCCAGCAGTGAGTCGGGGACAGGCACAGATACGCAGTATTTT.

This clonotype was observed at least ten times. The J gene is TRBJ2-2, the V gene TRBV20-1; TRBD2 is a possible D gene (6 bases). V dropped 0 bases and J dropped 0 bases, with 29 bases sitting between them. CDR1 and CDR2 (germline): DFQATT, SNEGSKA (reference sequence). CDR3 length: 22 residues. The DNA of the CDR3 is TGCAGTGCTAGAGATGCGGACGTCCCTTGGGGACTCTCTAAATCGAACACCGGGGAGCTGTTTTTT. It is translated as CSARDADVPWGLSKSNTGELFF.

This clonotype was counted a few times. The J gene is TRBJ1-3, the V gene TRBV5-1; D is undetermined. This CDR3 has 13 amino acids. V shed 4 bases and J shed 3 bases, with 8 bases lying between them. Germline loops: CDR1 SGHRS, CDR2 YFSETQ. CDR3 region: CASSVGVGNTIYF. Written as DNA, the CDR3 is TGCGCCAGCAGCGTCGGTGTTGGAAACACCATATATTTT.

The gene calls are TRBV9 and TRBJ2-1, with 7 nucleotides matching TRBD2. Per germline, CDR1 SGDLS and CDR2 YYNGEE. The CDR3 has 13 amino acids. After removal of 4 bases from V and 7 bases from J, the junction contained 5 bases not matched to a gene. The CDR3 nucleotides read TGTGCCAGCAGCTCGGGAGGCGGGAATGAGCAGTTCTTC. Translating gives CASSSGGGNEQFF.

The CDR3 reads CASSVKETQYF. The CDR3 DNA is TGTGCCAGCAGCGTTAAAGAGACCCAGTACTTC. This chain joins TRBV7-2 and TRBJ2-5; D uncertain. From germline, CDR1 is SGHTA and CDR2 FQGNSA. The CDR3 covers 11 residues. V lost 5 bases, J lost 3 bases, and 4 bases lay in between.

This chain links TRBV7-3 with TRBJ2-1; 11 bases line up with TRBD2. The CDR3 is 14 amino acids. V trimming: 4 bases; J trimming: 10 bases; junction bases outside the gene matches: 6. Germline CDR1 reads SGHTA; CDR2 reads FQGTGA. CDR3 sequence (DNA): TGTGCCAGCAGCTCGACTAGCGGGGCCTCAGAGCAGTTCTTC. As protein: CASSSTSGASEQFF.

The count of this clonotype is one. The gene calls are TRBV7-2 and TRBJ2-2; D gene ambiguous. Trimming pared 10 bases from V and 2 bases from J, leaving 20 bases between. Per the germline V gene, CDR1 is SGHTA and CDR2 is FQGNSA. The CDR3 runs to 16 residues. CDR3 DNA: TGTGCCATGAGCCCCGGGCCCCTCTGCAACACCGGGGAGCTGTTTTTT. It yields the protein CAMSPGPLCNTGELFF.

This clonotype came up a few times. The chain is built from TRBV5-5 and TRBJ1-5, with D perhaps matching TRBD1 (5 bases). The CDR3 consists of 14 residues. CDR1 is SGHKS and CDR2 is YYEKEE in the germline V gene (reference sequence). Trimming cost V 0 bases and J 7 bases, with 11 bases left between them. This chain's CDR3 is CASSLGQWEQPQHF. CDR3 in DNA: TGTGCCAGCAGCTTGGGACAGTGGGAACAGCCCCAGCATTTT.

Many counts were recorded for this clonotype. V and J are TRBV12-3 or TRBV12-4 and TRBJ2-1, with D possibly matching TRBD2 (6 bases). The CDR3 contains 15 residues. V dropped 3 bases and J dropped 7 bases, with 16 bases sitting between them. The CDR3 protein is CASSFLGTGGNEQFF. CDR3 nucleotides: TGTGCCAGCAGTTTCCTGGGTACAGGAGGGAATGAGCAGTTCTTC.

The chain employs TRBV7-2 and TRBJ2-7; D may be TRBD2 (6 bases). Germline assignment: CDR1 SGHTA and CDR2 FQGNSA. The ends were cut back, 5 bases at V and 0 bases at J, with 14 bases in the middle. CDR3 length equals 15 residues. Written as DNA, the CDR3 is TGTGCCAGCAGCCCCTTAGGGAGGAACTCCTACGAGCAGTACTTC. Translating gives CASSPLGRNSYEQYF.

This clonotype was seen a handful of times. This rearrangement joins TRBV27 to TRBJ2-3; 9 bases agree with TRBD1. V dropped 7 bases and J dropped 3; count of bases not matched to a gene: 8. CDR1 and CDR2 (germline): MNHEY, SMNVEV (reference sequence). The CDR3 covers 15 residues. CDR3 coding DNA: TGTGCCAGCATTGCTCCGGGACAGGGAACAGATACGCAGTATTTT. Its protein is CASIAPGQGTDTQYF.

The chain couples TRBV5-1 to TRBJ2-2, with a weak D call TRBD2 (5 bases). V was clipped by 1 base and J by 0 bases, with 7 bases between them. The CDR3 spans 15 residues. Germline V CDR1 and CDR2: SGHRS, YFSETQ. The CDR3: CASSLREPNTGELFF. The CDR3 DNA sequence: TGCGCCAGCAGCTTGCGGGAACCGAACACCGGGGAGCTGTTTTTT.

A remark on this clonotype: One base away lies a much larger clone, so this may be a sequencing read error. This chain joins TRBV6-5 and TRBJ1-3; D not certain. The germline gives CDR1 MNHEY, CDR2 SVGAGI. The CDR3 has 14 amino acids. The CDR3 protein is CASKLEGSENTIYF. The CDR3 DNA reads as TGTGCCAGCAAACTGGAGGGCTCTGAAAACACCATATATTTT.

The rearrangement joins TRBV20-1 to TRBJ2-3; TRBD1 agrees at 8 bases. V was clipped by 6 bases and J by 4 bases; unmatched bases: 3. Germline V gene data show CDR1 as DFQATT and CDR2 as SNEGSKA (reference sequence). The CDR3 sequence is 12 residues long. CDR3 in amino acids: CSARTGPDTQYF. The CDR3 DNA sequence: TGCAGTGCCAGGACAGGGCCAGATACGCAGTATTTT.

This clonotype was detected many times. The V and J genes are TRBV12-3 or TRBV12-4 and TRBJ2-2; weak D call: TRBD1 (5 bases). The ends were cut back, 6 bases at V and 2 bases at J, with 13 bases in the middle. The CDR3 is 15 residues long. CDR3 DNA: TGTGCCAGCAGCCATGACAGTCCCAACACCGGGGAGCTGTTTTTT. The encoded protein is CASSHDSPNTGELFF.